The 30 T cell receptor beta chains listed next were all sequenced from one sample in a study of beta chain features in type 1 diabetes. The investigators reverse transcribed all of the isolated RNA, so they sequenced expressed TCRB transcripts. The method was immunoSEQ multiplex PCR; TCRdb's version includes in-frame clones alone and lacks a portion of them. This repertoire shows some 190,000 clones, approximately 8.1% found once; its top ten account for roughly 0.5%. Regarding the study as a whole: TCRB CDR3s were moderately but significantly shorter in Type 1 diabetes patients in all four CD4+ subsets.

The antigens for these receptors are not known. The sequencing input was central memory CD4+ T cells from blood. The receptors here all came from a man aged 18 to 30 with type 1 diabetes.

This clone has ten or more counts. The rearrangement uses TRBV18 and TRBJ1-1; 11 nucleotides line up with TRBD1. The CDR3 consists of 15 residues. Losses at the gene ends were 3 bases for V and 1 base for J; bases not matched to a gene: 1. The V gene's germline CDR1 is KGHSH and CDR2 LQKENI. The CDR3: CASSPGTGGNTEAFF. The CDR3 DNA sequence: TGTGCCAGCTCACCTGGGACAGGGGGGAACACTGAAGCTTTCTTT.

The CDR3 loop reads CASSLRGEAFF. The CDR3 nucleotides are TGTGCCAGCAGCTTGCGAGGTGAAGCTTTCTTT. The rearrangement links TRBV5-6 to TRBJ1-1; unclear D gene. CDR3 length equals 11 residues. The germline CDR1 and CDR2 sequences are SGHDT and YYEEEE. Trimming shortened V by 1 base and J by 7 bases, and 5 bases separated the two germline ends.

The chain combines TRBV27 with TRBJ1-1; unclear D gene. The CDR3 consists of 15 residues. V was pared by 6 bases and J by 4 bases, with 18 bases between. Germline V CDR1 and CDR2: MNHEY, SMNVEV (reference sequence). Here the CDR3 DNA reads TGTGCCAGCAGCCTAGGATCGGCTTCGAGCACTGAAGCTTTCTTT. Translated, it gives CASSLGSASSTEAFF.

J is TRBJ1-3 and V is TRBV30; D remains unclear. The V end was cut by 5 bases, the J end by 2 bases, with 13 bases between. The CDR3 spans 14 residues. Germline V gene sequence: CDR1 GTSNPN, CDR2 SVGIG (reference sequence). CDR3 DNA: TGTGCCTGGCAAACTGGAGATGCTGGAAACACCATATATTTT. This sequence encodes CAWQTGDAGNTIYF.

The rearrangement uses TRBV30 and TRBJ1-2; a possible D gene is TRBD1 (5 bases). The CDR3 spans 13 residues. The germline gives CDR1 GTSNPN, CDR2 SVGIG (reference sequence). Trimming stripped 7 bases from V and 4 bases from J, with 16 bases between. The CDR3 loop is CALEGQAAYGYTF. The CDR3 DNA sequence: TGTGCCTTGGAGGGGCAAGCCGCCTATGGCTACACCTTC.

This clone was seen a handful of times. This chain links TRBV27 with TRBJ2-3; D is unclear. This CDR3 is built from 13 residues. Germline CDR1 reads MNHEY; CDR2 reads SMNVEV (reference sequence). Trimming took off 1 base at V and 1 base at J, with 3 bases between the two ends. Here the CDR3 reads CASSLLGTDTQYF. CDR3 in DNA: TGTGCCAGCAGTTTATTAGGCACAGATACGCAGTATTTT.

The CDR3 sequence is CASSFSPEITYEQYF. The CDR3 DNA is TGTGCCAGCAGCTTCAGTCCAGAAATTACCTACGAGCAGTACTTC. The rearrangement uses TRBV5-4 and TRBJ2-7; D gene ambiguous. The CDR3 contains 15 residues. Germline V gene data show CDR1 as SGHNT and CDR2 as YYREEE (reference sequence). V was clipped by 2 bases and J by 2 bases, with 14 bases between them.

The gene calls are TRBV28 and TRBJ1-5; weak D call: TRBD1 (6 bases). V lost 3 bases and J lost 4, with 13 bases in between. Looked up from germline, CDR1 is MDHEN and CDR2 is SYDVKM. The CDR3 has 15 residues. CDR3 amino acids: CASSFVGRGNQPQHF. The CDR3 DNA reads TGTGCCAGCAGTTTCGTGGGCAGGGGTAATCAGCCCCAGCATTTT.

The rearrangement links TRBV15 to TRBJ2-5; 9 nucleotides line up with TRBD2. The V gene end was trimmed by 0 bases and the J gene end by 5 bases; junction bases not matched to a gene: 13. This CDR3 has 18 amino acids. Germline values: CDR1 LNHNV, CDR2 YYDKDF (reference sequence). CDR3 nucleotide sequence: TGTGCCACCAGCAGAGATCGCGGGAGGGGAGGGGCTGGGGAGACCCAGTACTTC. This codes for CATSRDRGRGGAGETQYF. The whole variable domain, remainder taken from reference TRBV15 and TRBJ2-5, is DAMVIQNPRYQVTQFGKPVTLSCSQTLNHNVMYWYQQKSSQAPKLLFHYYDKDFNNEADTPDNFQSRRPNTSFCFLDIRSPGLGDTAMYLCATSRDRGRGGAGETQYFGPGTRLLVL.

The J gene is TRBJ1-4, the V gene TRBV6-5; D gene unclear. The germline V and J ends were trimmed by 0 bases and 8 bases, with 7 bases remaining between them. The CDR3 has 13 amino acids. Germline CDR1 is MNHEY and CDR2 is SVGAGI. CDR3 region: CASSYSGYEKLFF. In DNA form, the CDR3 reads TGTGCCAGCAGTTACTCCGGGTACGAAAAACTGTTTTTT.

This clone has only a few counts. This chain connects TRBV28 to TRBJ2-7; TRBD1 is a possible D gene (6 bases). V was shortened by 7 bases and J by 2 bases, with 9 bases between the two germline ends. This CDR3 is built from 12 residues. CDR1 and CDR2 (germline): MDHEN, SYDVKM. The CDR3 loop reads CASNEGAYEQYF. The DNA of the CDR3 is TGTGCCAGCAATGAGGGGGCCTACGAGCAGTACTTC.

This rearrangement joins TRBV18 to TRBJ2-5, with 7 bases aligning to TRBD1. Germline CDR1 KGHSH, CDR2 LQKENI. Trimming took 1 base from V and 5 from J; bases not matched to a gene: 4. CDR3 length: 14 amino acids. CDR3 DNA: TGTGCCAGCTCACCACTGACAGGGTTGGAGACCCAGTACTTC. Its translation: CASSPLTGLETQYF. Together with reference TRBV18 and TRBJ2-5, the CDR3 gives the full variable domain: NAGVMQNPRHLVRRRGQEARLRCSPMKGHSHVYWYRQLPEEGLKFMVYLQKENIIDESGMPKERFSAEFPKEGPSILRIQQVVRGDSAAYFCASSPLTGLETQYFGPGTRLLVL.

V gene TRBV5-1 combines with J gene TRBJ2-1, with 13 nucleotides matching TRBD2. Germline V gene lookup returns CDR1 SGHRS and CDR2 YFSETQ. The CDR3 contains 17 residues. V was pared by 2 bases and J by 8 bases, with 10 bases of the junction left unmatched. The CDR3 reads CASSFTSGGASVYEQFF. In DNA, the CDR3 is TGCGCCAGCAGCTTCACTAGCGGGGGGGCCTCCGTCTATGAGCAGTTCTTC.

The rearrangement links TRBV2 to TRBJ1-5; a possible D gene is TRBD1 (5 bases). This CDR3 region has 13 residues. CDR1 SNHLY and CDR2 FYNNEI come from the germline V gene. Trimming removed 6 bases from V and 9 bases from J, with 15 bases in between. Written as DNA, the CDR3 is TGTGCCAGCAGGCCCGAAGGAAGGGGGCCCCAGCATTTT. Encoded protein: CASRPEGRGPQHF. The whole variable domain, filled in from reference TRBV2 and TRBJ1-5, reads EPEVTQTPSHQVTQMGQEVILRCVPISNHLYFYWYRQILGQKVEFLVSFYNNEISEKSEIFDDQFSVERPDGSNFTLKIRSTKLEDSAMYFCASRPEGRGPQHFGDGTRLSIL.

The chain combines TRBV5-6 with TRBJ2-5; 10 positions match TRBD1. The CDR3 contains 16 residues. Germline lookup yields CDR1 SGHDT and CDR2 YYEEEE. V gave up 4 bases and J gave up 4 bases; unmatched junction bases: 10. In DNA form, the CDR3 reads TGTGCCAGCAGCCTCAGGACAGGGGGATCGGCAGAGACCCAGTACTTC. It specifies CASSLRTGGSAETQYF.

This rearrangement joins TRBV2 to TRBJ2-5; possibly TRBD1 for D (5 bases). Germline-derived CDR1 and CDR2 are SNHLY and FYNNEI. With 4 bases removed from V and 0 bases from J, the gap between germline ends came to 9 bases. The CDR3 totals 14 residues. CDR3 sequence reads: CASSARQHQETQYF. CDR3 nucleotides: TGTGCCAGCAGTGCCCGACAGCACCAAGAGACCCAGTACTTC.

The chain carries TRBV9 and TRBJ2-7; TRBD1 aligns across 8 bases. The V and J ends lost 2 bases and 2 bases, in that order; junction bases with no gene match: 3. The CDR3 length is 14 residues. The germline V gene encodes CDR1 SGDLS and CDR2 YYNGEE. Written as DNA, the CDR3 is TGTGCCAGCAGCGTGACAGGGGATCCCTACGAGCAGTACTTC. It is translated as CASSVTGDPYEQYF.

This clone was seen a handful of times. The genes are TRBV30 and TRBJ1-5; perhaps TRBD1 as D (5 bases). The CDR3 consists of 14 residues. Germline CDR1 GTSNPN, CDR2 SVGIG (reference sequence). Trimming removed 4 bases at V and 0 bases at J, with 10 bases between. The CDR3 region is CAWKLQVSNQPQHF. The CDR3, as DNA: TGTGCCTGGAAATTACAGGTTAGCAATCAGCCCCAGCATTTT.

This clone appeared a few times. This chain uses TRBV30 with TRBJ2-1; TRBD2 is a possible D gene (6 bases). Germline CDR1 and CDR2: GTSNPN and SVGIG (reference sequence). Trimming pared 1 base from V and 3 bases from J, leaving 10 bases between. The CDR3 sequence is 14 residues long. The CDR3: CAWSGRGIYNEQFF. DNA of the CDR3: TGTGCCTGGAGTGGACGGGGGATCTACAATGAGCAGTTCTTC.

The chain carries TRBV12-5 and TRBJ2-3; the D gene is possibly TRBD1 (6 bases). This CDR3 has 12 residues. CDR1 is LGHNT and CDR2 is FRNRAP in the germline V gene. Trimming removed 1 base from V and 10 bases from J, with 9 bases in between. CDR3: CASGLDRASQYF. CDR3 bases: TGTGCTAGTGGTTTGGACAGGGCGTCGCAGTATTTT. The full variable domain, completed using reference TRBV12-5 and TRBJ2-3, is DARVTQTPRHKVTEMGQEVTMRCQPILGHNTVFWYRQTMMQGLELLAYFRNRAPLDDSGMPKDRFSAEMPDATLATLKIQPSEPRDSAVYFCASGLDRASQYFGPGTRLTVL.

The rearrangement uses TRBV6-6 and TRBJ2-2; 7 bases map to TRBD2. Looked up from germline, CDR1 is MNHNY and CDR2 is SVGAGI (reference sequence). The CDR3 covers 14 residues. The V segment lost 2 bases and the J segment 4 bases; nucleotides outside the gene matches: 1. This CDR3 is CASSYPGGTGELFF. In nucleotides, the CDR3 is TGTGCCAGCAGTTACCCGGGGGGCACCGGGGAGCTGTTTTTT.

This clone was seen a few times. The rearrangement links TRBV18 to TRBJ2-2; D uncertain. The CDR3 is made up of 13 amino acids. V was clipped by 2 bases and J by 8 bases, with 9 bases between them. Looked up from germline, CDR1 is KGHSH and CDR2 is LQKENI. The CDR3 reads CASSPASTGELFF. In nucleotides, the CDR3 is TGTGCCAGCTCACCAGCTAGTACTGGGGAGCTGTTTTTT.

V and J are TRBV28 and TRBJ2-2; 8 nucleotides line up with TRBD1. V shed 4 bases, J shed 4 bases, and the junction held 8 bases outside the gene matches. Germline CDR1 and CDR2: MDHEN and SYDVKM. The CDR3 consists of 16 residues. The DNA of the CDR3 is TGTGCCAGCAGTTCAATCTACAGGGGGTCCACCGGGGAGCTGTTTTTT. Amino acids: CASSSIYRGSTGELFF.

The CDR3 nucleotides read TGTGCCAGCAGCCCGACCCTCACAGGGGGAGTGACTGAAGCTTTCTTT. This codes for CASSPTLTGGVTEAFF. The rearrangement links TRBV6-6 to TRBJ1-1; 8 bases are shared with TRBD1. The CDR3 consists of 16 residues. V lost 6 bases, J lost 5 bases, and 14 bases stayed unmatched. Germline CDR1 MNHNY, CDR2 SVGAGI (reference sequence).

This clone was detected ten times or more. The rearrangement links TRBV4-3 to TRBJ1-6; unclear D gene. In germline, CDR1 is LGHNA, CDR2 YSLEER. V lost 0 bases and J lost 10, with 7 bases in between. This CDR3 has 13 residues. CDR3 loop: CASSQDEESPLHF. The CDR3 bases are TGCGCCAGCAGCCAAGACGAGGAGTCACCCCTCCACTTT.

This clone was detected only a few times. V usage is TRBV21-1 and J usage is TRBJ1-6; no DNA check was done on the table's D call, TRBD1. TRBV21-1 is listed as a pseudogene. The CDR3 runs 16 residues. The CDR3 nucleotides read TGTGCCAGCAGATTAATTCCAGGGGGAGAGAATTCACCCCTCCACTTT. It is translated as CASRLIPGGENSPLHF.

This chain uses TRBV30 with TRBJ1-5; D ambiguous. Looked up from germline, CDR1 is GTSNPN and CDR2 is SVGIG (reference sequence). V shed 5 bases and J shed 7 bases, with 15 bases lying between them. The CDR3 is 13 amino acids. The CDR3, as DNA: TGTGCCTGGGACGGAGGGCTAGGGCAGCCCCAGCATTTT. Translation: CAWDGGLGQPQHF.

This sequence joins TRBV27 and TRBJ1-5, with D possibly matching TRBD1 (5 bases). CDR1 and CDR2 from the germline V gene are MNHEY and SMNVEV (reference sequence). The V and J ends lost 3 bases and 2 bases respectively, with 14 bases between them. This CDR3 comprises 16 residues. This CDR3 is CASSLLQGLGNQPQHF. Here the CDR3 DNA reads TGTGCCAGCAGTTTGTTGCAGGGCTTGGGCAATCAGCCCCAGCATTTT.

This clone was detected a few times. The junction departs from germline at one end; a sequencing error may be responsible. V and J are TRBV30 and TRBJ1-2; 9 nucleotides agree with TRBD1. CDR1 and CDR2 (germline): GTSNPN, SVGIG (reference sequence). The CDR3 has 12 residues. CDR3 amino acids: CAWVPTGGAPSF. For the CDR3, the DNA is TGTGCCTGGGTTCCGACAGGGGGGGCCCCGTCCTTC.

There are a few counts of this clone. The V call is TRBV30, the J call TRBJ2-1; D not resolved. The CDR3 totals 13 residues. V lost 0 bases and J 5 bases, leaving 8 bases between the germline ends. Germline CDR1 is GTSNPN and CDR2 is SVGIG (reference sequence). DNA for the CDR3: TGTGCCTGGAGTGTAGGAGTCGACAATGAGCAGTTCTTC. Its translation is CAWSVGVDNEQFF.